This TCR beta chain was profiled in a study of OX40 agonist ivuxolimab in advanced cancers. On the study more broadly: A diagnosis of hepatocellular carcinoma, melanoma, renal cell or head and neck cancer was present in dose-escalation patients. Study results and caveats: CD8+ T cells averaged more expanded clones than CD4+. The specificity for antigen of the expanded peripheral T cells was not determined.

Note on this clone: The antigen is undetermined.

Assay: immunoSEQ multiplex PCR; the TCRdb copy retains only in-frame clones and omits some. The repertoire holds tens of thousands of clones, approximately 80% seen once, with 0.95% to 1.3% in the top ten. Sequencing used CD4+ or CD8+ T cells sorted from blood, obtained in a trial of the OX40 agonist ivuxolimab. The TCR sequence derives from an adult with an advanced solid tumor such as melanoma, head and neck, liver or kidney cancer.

This CDR3 is CASSLANSGNTIYF. In nucleotides, the CDR3 is TGTGCCAGCAGCTTAGCTAACTCTGGAAACACCATATATTTT. The V and J genes are TRBV7-9 and TRBJ1-3; D is uncertain. Deletions cut 0 bases from V and 0 bases from J, with 3 bases between. The CDR3 runs to 14 residues. Germline values: CDR1 SEHNR, CDR2 FQNEAQ (reference sequence). The variable domain in full, with the rest retrieved from reference TRBV7-9 and TRBJ1-3, is DTGVSQNPRHKITKRGQNVTFRCDPISEHNRLYWYRQTLGQGPEFLTYFQNEAQLEKSRLLSDRFSAERPKGSFSTLEIQRTEQGDSAMYLCASSLANSGNTIYFGEGSWLTVV.